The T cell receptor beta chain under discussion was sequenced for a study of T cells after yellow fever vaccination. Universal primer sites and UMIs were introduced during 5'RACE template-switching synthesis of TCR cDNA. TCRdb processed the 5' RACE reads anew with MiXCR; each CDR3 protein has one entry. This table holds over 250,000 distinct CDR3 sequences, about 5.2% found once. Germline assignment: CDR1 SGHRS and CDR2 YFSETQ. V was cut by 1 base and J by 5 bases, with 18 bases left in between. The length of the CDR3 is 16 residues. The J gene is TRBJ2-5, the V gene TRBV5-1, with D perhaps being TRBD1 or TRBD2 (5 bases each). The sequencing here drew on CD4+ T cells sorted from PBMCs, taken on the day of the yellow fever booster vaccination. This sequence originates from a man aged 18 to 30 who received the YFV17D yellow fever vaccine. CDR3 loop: CASSLTQGPPPETQYF. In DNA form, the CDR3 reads TGCGCCAGCAGCTTGACGCAGGGACCCCCTCCCGAGACCCAGTACTTC.